The source of this TCR beta chain is a study of blood T cell repertoires in COVID-19. Using immunoSEQ multiplex PCR, the repertoire was profiled, and TCRdb retains in-frame clones only, with some absent. The sample has approximately 210,000 clones, roughly 87% seen once. Material for sequencing was peripheral blood. The TCR originated in a man between 40 and 49 years old with active or convalescent COVID-19.

The CDR3 nucleotides are TGTGCCAGTAGTCCGACGACAGGGGTTCTCCAGCCCCAGCATTTT. Translated: CASSPTTGVLQPQHF. This chain links TRBV19 with TRBJ1-5; TRBD1 aligns across 8 bases. This CDR3 spans 15 amino acids. Germline assignment: CDR1 LNHDA and CDR2 SQIVND (reference sequence). With 5 bases clipped from V and 7 bases from J, the junction kept 10 bases outside the gene matches.